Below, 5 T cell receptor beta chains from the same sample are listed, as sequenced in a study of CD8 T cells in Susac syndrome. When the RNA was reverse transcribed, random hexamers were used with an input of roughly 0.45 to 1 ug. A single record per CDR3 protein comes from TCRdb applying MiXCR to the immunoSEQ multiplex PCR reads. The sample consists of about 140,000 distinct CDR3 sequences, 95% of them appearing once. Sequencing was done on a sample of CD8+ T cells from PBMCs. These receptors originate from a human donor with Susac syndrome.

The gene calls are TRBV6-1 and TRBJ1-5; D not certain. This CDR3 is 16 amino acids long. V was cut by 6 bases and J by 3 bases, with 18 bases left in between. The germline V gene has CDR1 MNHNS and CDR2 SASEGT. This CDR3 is CASRVTGQSLNQPQHF. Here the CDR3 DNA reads TGTGCCAGCAGGGTAACTGGGCAGTCCCTCAATCAGCCCCAGCATTTT.

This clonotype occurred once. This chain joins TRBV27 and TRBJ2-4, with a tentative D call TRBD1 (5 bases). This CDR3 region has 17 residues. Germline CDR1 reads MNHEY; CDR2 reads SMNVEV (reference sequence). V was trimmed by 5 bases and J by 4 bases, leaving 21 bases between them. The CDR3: CASSPPVMGQAKNIQYF. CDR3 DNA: TGTGCCAGCAGTCCTCCGGTGATGGGGCAGGCTAAAAACATTCAGTACTTC.

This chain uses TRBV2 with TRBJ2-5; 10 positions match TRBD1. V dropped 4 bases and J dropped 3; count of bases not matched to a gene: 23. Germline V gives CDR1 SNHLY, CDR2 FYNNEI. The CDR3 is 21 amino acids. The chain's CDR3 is CASSAPPGQDRGPSQKETQYF. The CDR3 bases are TGTGCCAGCAGTGCCCCCCCGGGCCAAGACAGGGGGCCCTCACAAAAAGAGACCCAGTACTTC.

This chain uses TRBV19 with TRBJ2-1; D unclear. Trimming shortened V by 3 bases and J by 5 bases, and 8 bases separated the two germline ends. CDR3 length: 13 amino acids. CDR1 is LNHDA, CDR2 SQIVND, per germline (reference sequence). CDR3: CASSIGTNNEQFF. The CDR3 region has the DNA TGTGCCAGTAGTATCGGTACTAACAATGAGCAGTTCTTC. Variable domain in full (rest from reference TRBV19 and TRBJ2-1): DGGITQSPKYLFRKEGQNVTLSCEQNLNHDAMYWYRQDPGQGLRLIYYSQIVNDFQKGDIAEGYSVSREKKESFPLTVTSAQKNPTAFYLCASSIGTNNEQFFGPGTRLTVL.

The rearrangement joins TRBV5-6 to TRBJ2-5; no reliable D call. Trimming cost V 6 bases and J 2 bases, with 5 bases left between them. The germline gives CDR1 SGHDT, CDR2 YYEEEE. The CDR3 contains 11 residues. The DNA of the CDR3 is TGTGCCAGCAACTCGCAAGAGACCCAGTACTTC. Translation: CASNSQETQYF.